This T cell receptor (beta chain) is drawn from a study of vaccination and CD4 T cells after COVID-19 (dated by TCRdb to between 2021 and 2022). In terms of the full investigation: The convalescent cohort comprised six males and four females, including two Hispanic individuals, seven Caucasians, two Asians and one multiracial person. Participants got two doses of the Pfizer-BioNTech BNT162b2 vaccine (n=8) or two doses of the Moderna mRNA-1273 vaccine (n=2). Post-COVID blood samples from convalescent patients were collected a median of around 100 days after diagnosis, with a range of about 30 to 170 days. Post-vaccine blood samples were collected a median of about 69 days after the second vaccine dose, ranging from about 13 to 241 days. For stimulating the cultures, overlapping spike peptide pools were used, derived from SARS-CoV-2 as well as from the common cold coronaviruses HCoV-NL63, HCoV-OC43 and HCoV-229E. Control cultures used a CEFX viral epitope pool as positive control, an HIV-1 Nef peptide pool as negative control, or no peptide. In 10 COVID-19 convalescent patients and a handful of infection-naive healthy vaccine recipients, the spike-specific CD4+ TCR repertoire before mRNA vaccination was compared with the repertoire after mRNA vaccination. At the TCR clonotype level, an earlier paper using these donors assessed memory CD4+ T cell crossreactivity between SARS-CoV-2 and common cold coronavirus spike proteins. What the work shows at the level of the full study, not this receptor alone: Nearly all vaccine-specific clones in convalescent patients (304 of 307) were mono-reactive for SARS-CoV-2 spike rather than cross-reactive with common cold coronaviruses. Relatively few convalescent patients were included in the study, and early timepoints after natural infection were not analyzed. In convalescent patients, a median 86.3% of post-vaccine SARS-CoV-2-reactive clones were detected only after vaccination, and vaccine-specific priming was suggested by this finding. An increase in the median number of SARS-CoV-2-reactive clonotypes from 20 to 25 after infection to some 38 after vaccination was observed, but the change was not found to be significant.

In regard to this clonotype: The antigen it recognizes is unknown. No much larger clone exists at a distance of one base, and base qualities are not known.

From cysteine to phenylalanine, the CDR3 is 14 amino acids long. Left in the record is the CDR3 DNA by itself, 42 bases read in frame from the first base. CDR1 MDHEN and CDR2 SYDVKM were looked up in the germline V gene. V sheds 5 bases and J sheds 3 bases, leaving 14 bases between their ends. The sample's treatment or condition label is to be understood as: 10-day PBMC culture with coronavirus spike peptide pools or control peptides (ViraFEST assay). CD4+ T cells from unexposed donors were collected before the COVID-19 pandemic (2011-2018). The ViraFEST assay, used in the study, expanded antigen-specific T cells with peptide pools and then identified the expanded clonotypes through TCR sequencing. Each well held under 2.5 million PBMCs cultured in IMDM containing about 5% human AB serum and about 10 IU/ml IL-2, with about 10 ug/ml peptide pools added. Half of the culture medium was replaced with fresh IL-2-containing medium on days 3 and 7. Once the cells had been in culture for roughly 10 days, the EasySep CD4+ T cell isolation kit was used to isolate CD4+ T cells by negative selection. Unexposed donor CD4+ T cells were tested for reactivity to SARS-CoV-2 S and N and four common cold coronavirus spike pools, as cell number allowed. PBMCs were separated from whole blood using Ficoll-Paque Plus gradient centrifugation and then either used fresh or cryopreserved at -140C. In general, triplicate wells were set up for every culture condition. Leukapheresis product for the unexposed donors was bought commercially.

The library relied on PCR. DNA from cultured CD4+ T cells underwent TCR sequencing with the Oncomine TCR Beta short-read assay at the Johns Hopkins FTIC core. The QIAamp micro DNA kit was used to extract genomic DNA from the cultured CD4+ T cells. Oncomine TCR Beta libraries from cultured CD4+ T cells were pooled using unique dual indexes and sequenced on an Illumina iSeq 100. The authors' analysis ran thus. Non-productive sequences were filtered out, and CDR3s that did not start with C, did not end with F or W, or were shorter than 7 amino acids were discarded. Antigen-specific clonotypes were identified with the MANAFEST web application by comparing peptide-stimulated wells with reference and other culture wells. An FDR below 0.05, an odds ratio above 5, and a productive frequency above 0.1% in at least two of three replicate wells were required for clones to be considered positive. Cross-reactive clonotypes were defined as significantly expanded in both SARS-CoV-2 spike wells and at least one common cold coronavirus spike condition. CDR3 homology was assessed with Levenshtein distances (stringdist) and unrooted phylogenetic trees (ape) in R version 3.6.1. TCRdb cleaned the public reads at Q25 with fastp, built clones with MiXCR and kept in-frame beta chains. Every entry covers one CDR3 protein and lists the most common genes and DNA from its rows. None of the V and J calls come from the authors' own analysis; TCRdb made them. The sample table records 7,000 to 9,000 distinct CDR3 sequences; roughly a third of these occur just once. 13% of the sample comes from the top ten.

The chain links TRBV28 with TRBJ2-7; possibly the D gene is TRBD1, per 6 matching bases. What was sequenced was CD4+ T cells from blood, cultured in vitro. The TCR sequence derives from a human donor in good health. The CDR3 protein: CASSPPGQNYEQYF. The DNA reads TGTGCCAGCAGTCCTCCGGGACAAAACTACGAGCAGTACTTC. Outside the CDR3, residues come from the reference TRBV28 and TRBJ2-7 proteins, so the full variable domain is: DVKVTQSSRYLVKRTGEKVFLECVQDMDHENMFWYRQDPGLGLRLIYFSYDVKMKEKGDIPEGYSVSREKKERFSLILESASTNQTSMYLCASSPPGQNYEQYFGPGTRLTVT.